This record looks at one TCR beta chain sequence and its context. Its antigen remains unknown. This entry comes from a study of radiation and T cells in renal cell carcinoma. Study information: Nephrectomy followed 15 Gy stereotactic body radiation by 4 weeks.

Germline trimming cut 3 bases from V and 11 bases from J; bases unmatched to any gene: 14. There are 16 residues in the CDR3. Germline assignment: CDR1 SGHAT and CDR2 FQNNGV. Generated by immunoSEQ multiplex PCR, the TCRdb table keeps only in-frame clones and is missing some. The sample carries roughly 130,000 clones, 85% to 90% recorded once. Study findings and constraints: In blood, top tumor clones expanded by 2 weeks, shrinking by 4.

Stated time point: blood 2 weeks post-SBRT. Treatment meaning: 15 Gy SBRT to primary tumor, nephrectomy 4 weeks later. After SBRT, blood was collected at 2 and 4 weeks, plus baseline. The patient's renal cell carcinoma had clear cell pathology. The sequencing used blood, collected from a patient whose treatment included radiotherapy and nephrectomy. The chain joins TRBV11-2 to TRBJ2-5, with 11 bases that match TRBD2. This clonotype was sampled from a woman in her sixties or seventies with renal cell carcinoma. CDR3 in DNA: TGTGCCAGCAGCTTCCCTAGCGGGGGGCGCCATAAGGAACAGTACTTC. Its protein product is CASSFPSGGRHKEQYF.